This T cell receptor (beta chain) comes out of a study of blood T cell repertoires in COVID-19 (dated by TCRdb to 2018 to 2021). A note on the overall study: Collaborator samples came from the United States, Italy and Spain and covered acute and convalescent phases of COVID-19. The material from the prospective study consisted of cDNA or gDNA derived from T cells, B-cell-depleted T cells, or PBMCs. Deeply sampled blood TCRbeta repertoires from subjects exposed to, actively infected with, or recovered from COVID-19 were included in the dataset. The repertoires were released in a freely available public database intended as a resource for research on the immune response to SARS-CoV-2. The samples were drawn from the first 160 participants of the ongoing ImmuneRACE study and from 1,254 subjects provided by 6 global collaborators. Nearly every sample came with metadata listing a de-identified subject ID, COVID-19 status, age in years and sex. Where available, HLA class I and class II types were obtained from metadata supplied by the sample provider rather than from assay-based typing. Overall study outcomes, separate from this receptor: How much clinical and demographic metadata was included differed by source and by participant, and the metadata was provided uncurated.

The CDR1 and CDR2 encoded by the germline V gene are SGHVS and FQNEAQ. V has 5 bases trimmed and J has 2 bases trimmed; junction bases matching no gene number 6. Measured from the cysteine to the phenylalanine, the CDR3 is 15 residues long. Only the CDR3 portion is preserved as DNA: 45 bases, with reading frame beginning at the first base. A remark on this clone: Its antigen target is currently unknown. No much larger clone is present one base from it, and per-base qualities are unavailable.

TCRbeta CDR3 regions were amplified from genomic DNA using the immunoSEQ Assay, a bias-controlled multiplex PCR. As for how the authors treated the data: The number of nucleated cells in each sample was estimated by amplification of reference gene primers within the assay. To quantify the absolute abundance of each unique TCRbeta CDR3 rearrangement, sequence reads were collapsed and filtered. Productive Simpson clonality was computed per sample as the square root of Simpson's diversity index over productive rearrangements. The source is immuneACCESS, and TCRdb retained only in-frame sequences with V and J called. Part of the clones is not carried over; for the studies checked, unresolved V genes explain less than half of this, and the remainder is unexplained. V and J calls plus clone size are reproduced from that table; the DNA served to infer D and trimming. The sample table holds some 360,000 clones, of which roughly nine tenths were seen once. In total, the top ten clones hold just under 4% of the sample.

At one collaborating source in Seattle, patients were enrolled during active infection and were followed longitudinally through the course of disease. The collaborating institutions used their own protocols to collect whole blood in K2EDTA tubes. For TCRbeta analysis, collaborators shipped samples in one of three forms: frozen whole blood, isolated PBMCs, or DNA extracted from either of those sample types. The sequenced sample was peripheral blood. In this chain, TRBV7-8 is recombined with TRBJ2-1, and TRBD2 matches 7 of the central bases. The receptor was isolated from a woman aged 60-75 years with COVID-19, enrolled during active disease. The sequenced DNA is TGTGCCAGCAGCCCTCCGGGGGGACCCTACAATGAGCAGTTCTTC. Its translation reads: CASSPPGGPYNEQFF.